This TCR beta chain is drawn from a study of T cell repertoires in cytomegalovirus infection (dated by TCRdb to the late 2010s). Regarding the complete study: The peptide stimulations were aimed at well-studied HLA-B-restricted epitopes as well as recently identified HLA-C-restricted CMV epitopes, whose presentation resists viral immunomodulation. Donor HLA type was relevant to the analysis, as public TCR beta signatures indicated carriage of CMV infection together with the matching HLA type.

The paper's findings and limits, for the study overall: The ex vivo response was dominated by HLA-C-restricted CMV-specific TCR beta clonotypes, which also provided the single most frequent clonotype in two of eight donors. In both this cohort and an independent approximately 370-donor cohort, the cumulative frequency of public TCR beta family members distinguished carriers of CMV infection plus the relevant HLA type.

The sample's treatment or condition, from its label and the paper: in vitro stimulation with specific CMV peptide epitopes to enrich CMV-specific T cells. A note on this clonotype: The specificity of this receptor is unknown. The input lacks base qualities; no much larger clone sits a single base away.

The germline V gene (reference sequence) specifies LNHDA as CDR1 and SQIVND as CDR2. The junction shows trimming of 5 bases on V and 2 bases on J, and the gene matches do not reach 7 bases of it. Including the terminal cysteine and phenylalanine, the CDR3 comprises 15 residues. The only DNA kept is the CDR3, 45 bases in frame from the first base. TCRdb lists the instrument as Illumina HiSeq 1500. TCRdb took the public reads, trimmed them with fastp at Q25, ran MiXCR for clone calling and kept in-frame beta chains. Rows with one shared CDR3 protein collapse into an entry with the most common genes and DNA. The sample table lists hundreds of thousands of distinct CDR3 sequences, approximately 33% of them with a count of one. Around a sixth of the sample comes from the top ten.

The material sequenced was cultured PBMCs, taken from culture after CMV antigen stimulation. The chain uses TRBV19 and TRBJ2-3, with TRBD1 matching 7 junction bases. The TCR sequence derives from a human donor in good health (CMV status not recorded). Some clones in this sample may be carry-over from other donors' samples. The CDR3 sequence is CASSPGTVFTDTQYF. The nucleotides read TGTGCCAGTAGTCCCGGGACAGTATTCACAGATACGCAGTATTTT. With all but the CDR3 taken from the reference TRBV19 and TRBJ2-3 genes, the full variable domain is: DGGITQSPKYLFRKEGQNVTLSCEQNLNHDAMYWYRQDPGQGLRLIYYSQIVNDFQKGDIAEGYSVSREKKESFPLTVTSAQKNPTAFYLCASSPGTVFTDTQYFGPGTRLTVL.